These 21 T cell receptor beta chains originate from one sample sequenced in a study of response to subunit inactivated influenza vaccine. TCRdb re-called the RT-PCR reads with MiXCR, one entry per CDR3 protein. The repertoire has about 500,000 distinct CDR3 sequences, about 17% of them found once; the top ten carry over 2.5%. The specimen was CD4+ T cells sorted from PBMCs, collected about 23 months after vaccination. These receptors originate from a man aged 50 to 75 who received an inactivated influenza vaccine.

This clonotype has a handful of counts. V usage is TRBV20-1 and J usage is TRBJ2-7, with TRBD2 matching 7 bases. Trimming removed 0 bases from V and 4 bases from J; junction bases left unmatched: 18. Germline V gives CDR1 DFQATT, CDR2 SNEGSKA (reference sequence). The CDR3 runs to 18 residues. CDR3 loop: CSARDTIVGTSVPYEQYF. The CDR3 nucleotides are TGCAGTGCTAGAGATACCATCGTAGGTACTAGCGTGCCTTACGAGCAGTACTTC.

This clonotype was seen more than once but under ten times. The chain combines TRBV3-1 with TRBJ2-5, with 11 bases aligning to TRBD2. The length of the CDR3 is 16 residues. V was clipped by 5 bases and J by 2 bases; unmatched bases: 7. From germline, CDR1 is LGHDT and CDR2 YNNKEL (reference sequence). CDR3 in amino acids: CASSTRLAGSQETQYF. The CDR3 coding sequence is TGTGCCAGCAGCACTCGACTAGCGGGATCGCAAGAGACCCAGTACTTC.

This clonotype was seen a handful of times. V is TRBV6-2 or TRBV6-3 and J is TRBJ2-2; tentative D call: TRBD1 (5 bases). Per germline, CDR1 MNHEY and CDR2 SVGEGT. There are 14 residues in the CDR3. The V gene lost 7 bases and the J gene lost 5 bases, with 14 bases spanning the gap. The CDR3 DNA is TGTGCCAGCAAGAACGCCAGGGATACCGGGGAGCTGTTTTTT. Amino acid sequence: CASKNARDTGELFF.

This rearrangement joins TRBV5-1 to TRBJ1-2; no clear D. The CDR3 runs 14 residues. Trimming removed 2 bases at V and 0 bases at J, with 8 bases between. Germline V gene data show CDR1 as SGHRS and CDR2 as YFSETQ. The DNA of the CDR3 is TGCGCCAGCAGCTTTCGCCAGTCTAACTATGGCTACACCTTC. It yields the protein CASSFRQSNYGYTF. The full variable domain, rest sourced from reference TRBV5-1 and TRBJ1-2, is KAGVTQTPRYLIKTRGQQVTLSCSPISGHRSVSWYQQTPGQGLQFLFEYFSETQRNKGNFPGRFSGRQFSNSRSEMNVSTLELGDSALYLCASSFRQSNYGYTFGSGTRLTVV.

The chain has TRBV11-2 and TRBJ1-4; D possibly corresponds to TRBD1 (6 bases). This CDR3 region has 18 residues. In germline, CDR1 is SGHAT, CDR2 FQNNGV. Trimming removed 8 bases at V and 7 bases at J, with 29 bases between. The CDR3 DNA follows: TGTGCCAGCTCCGCACAGGGTACCAGGATCCGAGGGGGTGAAAAACTGTTTTTT. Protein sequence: CASSAQGTRIRGGEKLFF.

The CDR3 bases are TGTGCCAGCAGCCAGACTAGTAGGGTCACAGATACGCAGTATTTT. It yields the protein CASSQTSRVTDTQYF. This chain uses TRBV7-2 with TRBJ2-3; perhaps TRBD2 as D (6 bases). V lost 5 bases and J lost 2, with 14 bases in between. This CDR3 is 15 amino acids long. Per germline, CDR1 SGHTA and CDR2 FQGNSA.

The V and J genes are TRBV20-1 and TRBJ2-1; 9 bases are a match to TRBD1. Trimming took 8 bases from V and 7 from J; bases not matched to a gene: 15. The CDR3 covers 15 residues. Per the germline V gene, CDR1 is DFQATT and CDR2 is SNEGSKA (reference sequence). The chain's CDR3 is CSIPVETGGRNEQFF. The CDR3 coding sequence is TGCAGTATTCCCGTGGAGACAGGGGGTAGAAATGAGCAGTTCTTC.

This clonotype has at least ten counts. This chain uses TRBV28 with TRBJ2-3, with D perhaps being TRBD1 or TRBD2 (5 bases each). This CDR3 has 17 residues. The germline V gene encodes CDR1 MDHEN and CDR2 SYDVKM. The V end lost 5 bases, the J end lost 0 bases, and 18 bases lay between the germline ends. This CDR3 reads CASSILSGTTSTDTQYF. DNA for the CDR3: TGTGCCAGCAGTATACTATCCGGGACGACTAGCACAGATACGCAGTATTTT.

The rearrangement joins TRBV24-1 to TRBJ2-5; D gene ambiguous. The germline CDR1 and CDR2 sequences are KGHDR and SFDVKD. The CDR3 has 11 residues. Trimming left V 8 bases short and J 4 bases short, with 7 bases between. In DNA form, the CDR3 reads TGTGCCACCAATCAATCAGAGACCCAGTACTTC. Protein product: CATNQSETQYF.

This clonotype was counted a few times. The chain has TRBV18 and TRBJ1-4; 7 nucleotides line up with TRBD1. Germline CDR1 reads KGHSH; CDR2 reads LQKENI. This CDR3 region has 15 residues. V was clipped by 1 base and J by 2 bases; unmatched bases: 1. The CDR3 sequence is CASSPQTGTNEKLFF. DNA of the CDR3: TGTGCCAGCTCACCACAGACAGGGACTAATGAAAAACTGTTTTTT.

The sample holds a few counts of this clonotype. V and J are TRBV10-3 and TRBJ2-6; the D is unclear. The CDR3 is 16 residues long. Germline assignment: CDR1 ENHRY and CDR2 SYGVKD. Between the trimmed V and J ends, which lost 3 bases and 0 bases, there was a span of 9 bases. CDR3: CAISEFSSSGANVLTF. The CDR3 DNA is TGTGCCATCAGTGAATTTTCCTCCTCTGGGGCCAACGTCCTGACTTTC.

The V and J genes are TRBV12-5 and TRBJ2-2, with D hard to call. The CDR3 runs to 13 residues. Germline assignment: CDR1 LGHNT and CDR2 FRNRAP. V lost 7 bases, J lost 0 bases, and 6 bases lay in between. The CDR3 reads CASVNSNTGELFF. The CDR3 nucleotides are TGTGCTAGTGTGAATTCGAACACCGGGGAGCTGTTTTTT.

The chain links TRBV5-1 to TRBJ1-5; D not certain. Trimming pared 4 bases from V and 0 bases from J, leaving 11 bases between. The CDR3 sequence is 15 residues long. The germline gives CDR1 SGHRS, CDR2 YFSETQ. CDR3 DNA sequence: TGCGCCAGCAGCCCGGACGGGAATAGCAATCAGCCCCAGCATTTT. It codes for CASSPDGNSNQPQHF. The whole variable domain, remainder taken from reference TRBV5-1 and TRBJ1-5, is KAGVTQTPRYLIKTRGQQVTLSCSPISGHRSVSWYQQTPGQGLQFLFEYFSETQRNKGNFPGRFSGRQFSNSRSEMNVSTLELGDSALYLCASSPDGNSNQPQHFGDGTRLSIL.

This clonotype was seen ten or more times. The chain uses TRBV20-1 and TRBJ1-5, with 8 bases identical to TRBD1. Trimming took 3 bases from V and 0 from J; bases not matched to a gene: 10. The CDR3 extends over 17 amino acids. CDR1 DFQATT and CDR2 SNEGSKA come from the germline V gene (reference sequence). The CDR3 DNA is TGCAGTGCTAGCCGGGACAGGAGTTTATATAGCAATCAGCCCCAGCATTTT. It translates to CSASRDRSLYSNQPQHF.

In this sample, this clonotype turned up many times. The CDR3 DNA reads TGTGCCAGCAGCCAAGATTGGCTAGAAATGGACAATGAGCAGTTCTTC. This sequence encodes CASSQDWLEMDNEQFF. V is TRBV4-2 and J is TRBJ2-1; D is undetermined. The germline gives CDR1 LGHNA, CDR2 YNFKEQ. The CDR3 has 16 amino acids. The V end was cut by 0 bases, the J end by 5 bases, with 14 bases between.

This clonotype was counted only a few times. Here the CDR3 reads CASSLALSIYGYTF. CDR3 coding DNA: TGTGCCAGCAGCTTAGCCCTAAGTATCTATGGCTACACCTTC. The chain employs TRBV7-8 and TRBJ1-2; no reliable D call. Germline V gives CDR1 SGHVS, CDR2 FQNEAQ. V lost 0 bases and J lost 4, with 9 bases in between. The CDR3 loop spans 14 amino acids.

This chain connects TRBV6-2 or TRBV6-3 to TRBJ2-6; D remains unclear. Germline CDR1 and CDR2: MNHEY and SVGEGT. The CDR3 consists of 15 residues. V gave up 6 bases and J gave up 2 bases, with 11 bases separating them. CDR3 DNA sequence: TGTGCCAGCAGGCCCACAGCTGCTGGGGCCAACGTCCTGACTTTC. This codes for CASRPTAAGANVLTF.

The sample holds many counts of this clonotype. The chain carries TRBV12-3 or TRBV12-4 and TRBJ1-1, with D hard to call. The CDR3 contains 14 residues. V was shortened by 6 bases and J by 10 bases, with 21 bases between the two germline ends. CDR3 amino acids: CASRPRSAQSRAFF. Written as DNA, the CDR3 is TGTGCCAGCAGACCGAGGTCCGCGCAGTCAAGAGCTTTCTTT.

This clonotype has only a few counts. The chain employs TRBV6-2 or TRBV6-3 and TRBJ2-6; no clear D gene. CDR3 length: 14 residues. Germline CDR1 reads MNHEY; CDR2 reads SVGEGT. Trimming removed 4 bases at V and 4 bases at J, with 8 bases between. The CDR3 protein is CASSWAAGANVLTF. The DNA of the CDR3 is TGTGCCAGCAGTTGGGCTGCCGGGGCCAACGTCCTGACTTTC.

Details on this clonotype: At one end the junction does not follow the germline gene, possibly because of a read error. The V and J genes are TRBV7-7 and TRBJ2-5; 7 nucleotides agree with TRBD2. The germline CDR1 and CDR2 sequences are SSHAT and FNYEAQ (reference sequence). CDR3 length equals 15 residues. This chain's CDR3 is CASSLWAGEQETQYF. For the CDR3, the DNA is TGTGCTAGCAGCTTATGGGCGGGGGAACAAGAGACCCAGTACTTC.

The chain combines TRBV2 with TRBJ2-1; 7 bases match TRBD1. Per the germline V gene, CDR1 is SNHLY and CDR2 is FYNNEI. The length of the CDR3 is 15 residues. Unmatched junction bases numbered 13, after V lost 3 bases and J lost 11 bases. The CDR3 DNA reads TGTGCCAGCAGTGATACGGTACAGGGGCTTAGGAAGCAGTTCTTC. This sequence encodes CASSDTVQGLRKQFF.